This T cell receptor beta chain was identified in a study of cytomegalovirus exposure and HLA in healthy donors. PCR employed 60 Vbeta and 13 Jbeta primers. Repertoires were generated with immunoSEQ multiplex PCR, while TCRdb's copy carries only in-frame clones and drops some. The table records roughly 88,000 clones, roughly 71% of them present only once. This CDR3 is built from 16 residues. Trimming pared 3 bases from V and 0 bases from J, leaving 12 bases between. Germline-derived CDR1 and CDR2 are LGHNA and YSLEER. Material for sequencing was PBMCs. The source is a middle-aged man in good health and CMV-seronegative. The gene calls are TRBV4-3 and TRBJ1-3; D gene uncertain. The CDR3 region is CASSQRLVSSGNTIYF. The CDR3 DNA follows: TGCGCCAGCAGCCAGAGGCTCGTTAGCTCTGGAAACACCATATATTTT.